The rows below give T cell receptor beta chains drawn from one sample of a study of blood T cells in healthy people across ages. Each CDR3 protein is one row after TCRdb ran MiXCR on the 5' RACE reads. The sample lists over a million distinct CDR3 sequences, approximately 40% occurring once. Input material: blood. The source of these receptors is a woman younger than 30 in good health. CDR3s include the opening cysteine and the closing phenylalanine or tryptophan. A D gene is named only where the DNA matches it firmly. A row's size may be missing; if present it is once, few, many or a size class.

clone_size | d_call | j_call | v_call | cdr3_nt | cdr3_aa
NA | TRBD2 | TRBJ2-1 | TRBV7-2 | TGTGCCAGCAGCTTAGCGCTGGGCGGGAGGGGCTGGGATGAGCAGTTCTTC | CASSLALGGRGWDEQFF
NA | NA | TRBJ1-1 | TRBV12-3/TRBV12-4 | TGTGCCAGCAGGGGTACCGGGGAGGGGACTGAAGCTTTCTTT | CASRGTGEGTEAFF
NA | NA | TRBJ1-1 | TRBV11-2 | TGTGCCAGCAGCTTGGGGCTGGGGGAAGCTTTCTTT | CASSLGLGEAFF
NA | NA | TRBJ2-1 | TRBV16 | TGTGCCAGCAGCCAATCGGACGTCCATGAGCAGTTCTTC | CASSQSDVHEQFF
NA | NA | TRBJ2-3 | TRBV4-2 | TGTGCCAGCAGCCAAAATGTTCCTGGGACTCCCACAGATACGCAGTATTTT | CASSQNVPGTPTDTQYF
NA | NA | TRBJ1-5 | TRBV21-1 | TGTGCCAGCAGCAAATCGGAACAGGGCCAAGGTCAGCCCCAGCATTTT | CASSKSEQGQGQPQHF
few | TRBD1 | TRBJ1-2 | TRBV6-1 | TGTGCCAGCAGTACCATTACAGGGGGCTTTTTTAACTATGGCTACACCTTC | CASSTITGGFFNYGYTF
NA | NA | TRBJ2-1 | TRBV6-6 | TGTGCCAGCAGTCCGGTAGGGACTCCCTCGGTAGATGAGCAGTTCTTC | CASSPVGTPSVDEQFF
NA | NA | TRBJ2-7 | TRBV25-1 | TGTGCCAGCAGTGAGGGGCCAGTCTCCTACGAGCAGTACTTC | CASSEGPVSYEQYF
many | NA | TRBJ2-5 | TRBV5-1 | TGTGCCAGCAGCTCATCGGTTGGGGAGACCCAGTACTTC | CASSSSVGETQYF
NA | TRBD2 | TRBJ2-2 | TRBV9 | TGTGCCAGCAGCGTAGATAGCGGGAGCCGTACCGGGGAGCTGTTTTTT | CASSVDSGSRTGELFF
NA | TRBD1 | TRBJ2-7 | TRBV15 | TGTGCCACCAGGAAAGGACAGGGCTCCTACGAGCAGTACTTC | CATRKGQGSYEQYF
NA | NA | TRBJ2-3 | TRBV20-1 | TGCAGTGCGATCTACGGGAAAGATACGCAGTATTTT | CSAIYGKDTQYF
few | NA | TRBJ2-5 | TRBV20-1 | TGCAGTGCCTTCCAGGCGGCGGGGAGGGAGACCCAGTACTTC | CSAFQAAGRETQYF
few | NA | TRBJ1-2 | TRBV3-1 | TGTGCCAGCAGCCCTGCTGGGCAGGGCGGTGGCTACACCTTC | CASSPAGQGGGYTF
NA | TRBD2 | TRBJ2-1 | TRBV7-7 | TGTGCCAGCAGCCGAAGCGGGGACCTATGGAATGAGCAGTTCTTC | CASSRSGDLWNEQFF
few | NA | TRBJ2-7 | TRBV12-3/TRBV12-4 | TGTGCCAGCAGTTTTACCACGGGGACCTACGAGCAGTACTTC | CASSFTTGTYEQYF
NA | NA | TRBJ1-5 | TRBV7-9 | TGTGCCAGCAGCCGAAGCGACAGCCTCAGGACCCAGCATTTT | CASSRSDSLRTQHF
NA | TRBD1 | TRBJ1-1 | TRBV19 | TGTGCCAGTAGTCCAGTGGACAGGGGAGGGACTGAAGCTTTCTTT | CASSPVDRGGTEAFF
NA | NA | TRBJ2-7 | TRBV7-9 | TGTGCCAGCAGCCTCCGGGACGGATACTACGAGCAGTACTTC | CASSLRDGYYEQYF
NA | NA | TRBJ2-1 | TRBV20-1 | TGCAGTGCTAGAGATCAAGACGGGACCACCTACAATGAGCAGTTCTTC | CSARDQDGTTYNEQFF
NA | NA | TRBJ1-2 | TRBV20-1 | TGCAGTATTGAGGGGGGGAGATATGGCTACACCTTC | CSIEGGRYGYTF
NA | NA | TRBJ2-7 | TRBV7-2 | TGTGCCAGCAGCTTATTAGGGCCCCGTACTAGCTTCTCCTACGAGCAGTACTTC | CASSLLGPRTSFSYEQYF
once | NA | TRBJ1-2 | TRBV5-1 | TGCGCCAGCACCTCGCCCGGGGGGAATGGCTACACCTTC | CASTSPGGNGYTF
NA | TRBD2 | TRBJ2-2 | TRBV30 | TGTGCCTGGGCAAACCTAGCGGAGCCAAGCACCGGGGAGCTGTTTTTT | CAWANLAEPSTGELFF
few | TRBD1 | TRBJ1-2 | TRBV4-1 | TGCGCCAGCAGCCCACGGGGACAGGGGGTGGGAGGCTACACCTTC | CASSPRGQGVGGYTF
few | TRBD2 | TRBJ2-7 | TRBV10-3 | TGTGCCATCAGTGTGGGGGACTATTTTGAGCAGTACTTC | CAISVGDYFEQYF
NA | NA | TRBJ1-1 | TRBV6-1 | TGTGCCAGCAGTCTTTCTCCGGGGAATGAAGCTTTCTTT | CASSLSPGNEAFF
few | NA | TRBJ1-1 | TRBV6-6 | TGTGCCAGCAGCCGAGTTCCGTCGAACACTGAAGCTTTCTTT | CASSRVPSNTEAFF
once | NA | TRBJ1-5 | TRBV21-1 | TGTGCCAGAAATCGGGCATCAAAACCTAATCAGCCCCAGCATTTT | CARNRASKPNQPQHF
many | TRBD2 | TRBJ2-1 | TRBV20-1 | TGCAGTGCTAGAGATCTCAGAGGGAGTGGACTAGCGGTTCAGAATGAGCAGTTCTTC | CSARDLRGSGLAVQNEQFF
NA | TRBD1 | TRBJ1-2 | TRBV20-1 | TGCAGTGCTAGACTGGGACAGGGGGATGGAAACTATGGCTACACCTTC | CSARLGQGDGNYGYTF
few | TRBD2 | TRBJ2-5 | TRBV9 | TGTGCCAGTCAGCGGGGTGGCGGTGAGACCCAGTACTTC | CASQRGGGETQYF
few | TRBD1 | TRBJ2-2 | TRBV27 | TGTGCCAGCTACGGGACAGGGAACACCGGGGAGCTGTTTTTT | CASYGTGNTGELFF
few | TRBD2 | TRBJ2-1 | TRBV24-1 | TGTGCCACCAGTGTAAGCGGGAGGGCAGTTGAGCAGTTCTTC | CATSVSGRAVEQFF
NA | NA | TRBJ2-7 | TRBV18 | TGTGCCAGCTCACCAGCCCCAGGGGAATCCTCCTACGAGCAGTACTTC | CASSPAPGESSYEQYF
few | NA | TRBJ2-7 | TRBV20-1 | TGCAGTGCTAGAGATTGGATTACTCAAACTAACGAGCAGTACTTC | CSARDWITQTNEQYF
few | NA | TRBJ2-3 | TRBV12-3/TRBV12-4 | TGTGCCAGCAGTTTTTGGGCGGCCGCCCGTCCAGATACGCAGTATTTT | CASSFWAAARPDTQYF
NA | NA | TRBJ2-7 | TRBV20-1 | TGCAGTGCTAGTAGTGGCCAGATCTACAATGAGCAGTACTTC | CSASSGQIYNEQYF
few | NA | TRBJ1-1 | TRBV2 | TGTGCCAGCAGTGAAAACTCCCCTGAAGCTTTCTTT | CASSENSPEAFF
NA | TRBD2 | TRBJ2-1 | TRBV7-9 | TGTGCCAGCAGCAGCACCGGGACTAGTCACTCCTACAATGAGCAGTTCTTC | CASSSTGTSHSYNEQFF
NA | NA | TRBJ2-2 | TRBV9 | TGTGCCAGCAGCCGCGGGCCCACCGGGGAGCTGTTTTTT | CASSRGPTGELFF
many | NA | TRBJ2-1 | TRBV9 | TGTGCCAGCAGTAGACAGAACAATGAGCAGTTCTTC | CASSRQNNEQFF
once | NA | TRBJ1-1 | TRBV3-1 | TGTGCCAGCAGCCAAGCAGTCCCTGGGGCTGAAGCTTTCTTT | CASSQAVPGAEAFF
NA | NA | TRBJ2-7 | TRBV7-9 | TGTGCCAGCAGCTCAAGGCAGGAGTCCGCCTACGAGCAGTACTTC | CASSSRQESAYEQYF
NA | TRBD1 | TRBJ1-2 | TRBV18 | TGTGCCAGCTCACAGCAGGGGGCCAGAGAGGGCTACACCTTC | CASSQQGAREGYTF
NA | TRBD1 | TRBJ1-5 | TRBV20-1 | TGCAGTGCTAGAGATTTGTCAGGGGGCGGGTATAGCAATCAGCCCCAGCATTTT | CSARDLSGGGYSNQPQHF
NA | TRBD1 | TRBJ2-3 | TRBV20-1 | TGCAGTGCCCTCACAGGGACAGGACGGACAGATACGCAGTATTTT | CSALTGTGRTDTQYF
few | TRBD2 | TRBJ2-1 | TRBV4-2 | TGTGCCAGCAGCCAAGATGGGGGGGAAGACAATGAGCAGTTCTTC | CASSQDGGEDNEQFF
few | NA | TRBJ2-7 | TRBV6-5 | TGTGCCAGTCACGTGACAGCGAACTACGAGCAGTACTTC | CASHVTANYEQYF
NA | NA | TRBJ1-1 | TRBV20-1 | TGCAGTGCACCCCGACAGAGCACTGAAGCTTTCTTT | CSAPRQSTEAFF
NA | TRBD2 | TRBJ2-3 | TRBV10-3 | TGTGCCATCAGTGAGAGAAATAGCGGGGCAAGTAGCACAGATACGCAGTATTTT | CAISERNSGASSTDTQYF
NA | NA | TRBJ2-1 | TRBV10-3 | TGTGTCATCCACGGGACAACACCTTACAATGAGCAGTTCTTC | CVIHGTTPYNEQFF